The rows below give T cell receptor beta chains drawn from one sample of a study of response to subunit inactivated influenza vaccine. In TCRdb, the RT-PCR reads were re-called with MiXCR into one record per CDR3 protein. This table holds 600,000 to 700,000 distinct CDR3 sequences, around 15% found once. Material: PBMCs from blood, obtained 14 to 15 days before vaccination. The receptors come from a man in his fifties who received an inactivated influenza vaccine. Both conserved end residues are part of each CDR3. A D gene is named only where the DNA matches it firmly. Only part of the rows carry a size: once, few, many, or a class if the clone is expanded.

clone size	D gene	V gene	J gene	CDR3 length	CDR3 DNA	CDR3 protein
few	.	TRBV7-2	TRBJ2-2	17	TGTGCCAGCAGCTTAGCTTTTGGACTACCGAACACCGGGGAGCTGTTTTTT	CASSLAFGLPNTGELFF
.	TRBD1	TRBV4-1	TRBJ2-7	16	TGCGCCAGCAGCCAAGCTTGGGACAGGGGGCTCTACGAGCAGTACTTC	CASSQAWDRGLYEQYF
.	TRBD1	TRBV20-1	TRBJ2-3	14	TGCAGTGCTCGTCCGGACAGGATCACAGATACGCAGTATTTT	CSARPDRITDTQYF
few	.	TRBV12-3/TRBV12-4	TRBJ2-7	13	TGTGCCAGCAGTACAGTGGCCTCCTACGAGCAGTACTTC	CASSTVASYEQYF
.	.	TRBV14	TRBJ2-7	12	TGTGCCAGCAGCCGACAGGTGGGCGAGCAGTACTTC	CASSRQVGEQYF
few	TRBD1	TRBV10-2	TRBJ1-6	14	TGCGCCAGCAGAGCGGACAGGATTAATTCACCCCTCCACTTT	CASRADRINSPLHF
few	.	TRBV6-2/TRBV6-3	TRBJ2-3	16	TGTGCCAGCAGCCACGGAGTAGCGGAAAACACAGATACGCAGTATTTT	CASSHGVAENTDTQYF
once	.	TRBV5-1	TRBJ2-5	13	TGCGCCAGCAGCGAGGTCGCAGGAAAGACCCAGTACTTC	CASSEVAGKTQYF
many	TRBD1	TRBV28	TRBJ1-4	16	TGTGCCAGCAGTTTAGTGGGGACAGCGACTAATGAAAAACTGTTTTTT	CASSLVGTATNEKLFF
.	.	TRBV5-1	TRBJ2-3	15	TGCGCCAGCAGCTTGGCCGGACCCTCGGTGGATACGCAGTATTTT	CASSLAGPSVDTQYF
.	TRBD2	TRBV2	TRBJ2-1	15	TGTGCCAGCCGTAGCGGGAGGAGCTCCTACAATGAGCAGTTCTTC	CASRSGRSSYNEQFF
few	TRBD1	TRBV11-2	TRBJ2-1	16	TGTGCCAGCAGCTTGCCCGGGACAGGGGGCTACAATGAGCAGTTCTTC	CASSLPGTGGYNEQFF
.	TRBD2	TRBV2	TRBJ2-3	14	TGTGCCAGCATGGGGGGGATAGCAACAGATACGCAGTATTTT	CASMGGIATDTQYF
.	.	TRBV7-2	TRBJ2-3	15	TGTGCCAGCAGCACGACACCCTTGGGCACAGATACGCAGTATTTT	CASSTTPLGTDTQYF
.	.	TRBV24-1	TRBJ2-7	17	TGTGCCACCAGTGTCAGGAGGGCCCGACTACGTCCCTACGAGCAGTACTTC	CATSVRRARLRPYEQYF
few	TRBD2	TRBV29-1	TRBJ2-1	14	TGCAGCGTTGGAACTAGCGGGAGCCTCGTTGGGCAGTTCTTC	CSVGTSGSLVGQFF